A selection of T cell receptor beta chains follows, all from one sample in a study of shared clonotypes between healthy human individuals. The protocol was immunoSEQ multiplex PCR, while the TCRdb copy is restricted to in-frame clones and leaves out a portion. This table holds about 2,500,000 clones, around nine tenths found once. Sequencing used naive CD4+ T cells sorted from blood. These receptors originate from a man younger than 35 in good health. Each CDR3 is given with its conserved first and last residue. The D gene is left open where the match is weak. Clone sizes are given selectively: once, few, many, or a class where the clone is expanded.

J gene,clone size,V gene,D gene,CDR3 protein,CDR3 DNA
TRBJ2-7,.,TRBV14,.,CASSPQLGLYEQYF,TGTGCCAGCAGCCCACAATTGGGACTCTACGAGCAGTACTTC
TRBJ2-5,.,TRBV28,.,CASSLDLAKQETQYF,TGTGCCAGCAGTTTGGATCTAGCGAAGCAAGAGACCCAGTACTTC
TRBJ2-7,once,TRBV10-1,.,CASSESASVEQYF,TGCGCCAGCAGTGAGTCGGCCTCCGTCGAGCAGTACTTC
TRBJ1-1,.,TRBV27,TRBD1,CASSLRGFTGAAFF,TGTGCCAGCAGTTTACGAGGTTTTACAGGGGCAGCTTTCTTT
TRBJ1-3,.,TRBV25-1,.,CATRTPITLGNTIYF,TGTGCTACAAGGACCCCCATCACATTGGGAAACACCATATATTTT
TRBJ2-1,.,TRBV10-3,TRBD2,CAISETSAAYNEQFF,TGTGCCATCAGTGAAACTAGCGCGGCCTACAATGAGCAGTTCTTC
TRBJ1-2,.,TRBV27,.,CASGFLTAANYGYTF,TGTGCCAGCGGTTTCCTGACGGCAGCTAACTATGGCTACACCTTC
TRBJ2-7,once,TRBV5-4,.,CASSRGDKRFYEQYF,TGTGCCAGCAGCCGGGGGGACAAACGATTCTACGAGCAGTACTTC
TRBJ2-7,.,TRBV28,TRBD1,CASSLSGQGAREQYF,TGTGCCAGCAGTTTAAGTGGACAGGGGGCTCGCGAGCAGTACTTC
TRBJ2-5,.,TRBV5-6,.,CASSLALLAGETQYF,TGTGCCAGCAGCTTGGCCCTTTTGGCGGGGGAGACCCAGTACTTC
TRBJ2-7,.,TRBV6-6,.,CASSSPGGAYEQYF,TGTGCCAGCAGCAGTCCCGGTGGAGCCTACGAGCAGTACTTC
TRBJ1-1,.,TRBV12-5,.,CASAPRGGEAFF,TGTGCTAGTGCCCCCCGGGGAGGTGAAGCTTTCTTT
TRBJ2-1,.,TRBV6-4,.,CASSAGGDEQFF,TGTGCCAGCAGTGCGGGGGGCGATGAGCAGTTCTTC
TRBJ2-5,.,TRBV2,.,CASSNIETQYF,TGTGCCAGCAGTAATATAGAGACCCAGTACTTC
TRBJ2-1,.,TRBV30,TRBD2,CAWSTRTSTYNEQFF,TGTGCCTGGAGTACCCGGACTAGCACCTACAATGAGCAGTTCTTC
TRBJ1-2,.,TRBV28,.,CASSPSENYGYTF,TGTGCCAGCAGTCCGTCAGAGAACTATGGCTACACCTTC
TRBJ1-1,.,TRBV19,.,CASTLILGIQGRTEAFF,TGTGCCAGTACCCTGATATTGGGTATCCAGGGGCGCACTGAAGCTTTCTTT
TRBJ2-5,.,TRBV28,.,CASWGRARTHAETQYF,TGTGCCAGCTGGGGTCGGGCCAGGACCCATGCGGAGACCCAGTACTTC
TRBJ2-5,.,TRBV19,TRBD2,CASNSGEKTETQYF,TGTGCCAGTAATAGCGGGGAAAAGACAGAGACCCAGTACTTC
TRBJ2-7,.,TRBV7-9,TRBD1,CASSPRGQGAPAYEQYF,TGTGCCAGCAGCCCGCGGGGACAGGGGGCGCCGGCCTACGAGCAGTACTTC
TRBJ2-3,.,TRBV18,.,CASSNQAQDTQYF,TGTGCCAGCTCCAACCAAGCTCAGGATACGCAGTATTTT
TRBJ2-2,.,TRBV9,.,CASSVGTPNTGELFF,TGTGCCAGCAGCGTAGGAACTCCCAACACCGGGGAGCTGTTTTTT
TRBJ1-2,.,TRBV23-1,.,CASRSIREGGYTF,TGCGCCAGTAGATCCATTAGGGAAGGAGGCTACACCTTC
TRBJ2-3,once,TRBV7-8,.,CASSSPALRGGRTDTQYF,TGTGCCAGCAGCTCCCCCGCCCTGAGGGGGGGCCGAACAGATACGCAGTATTTT
TRBJ1-2,.,TRBV28,.,CASSIYRDPYGYTF,TGTGCCAGCAGTATATACAGGGACCCCTATGGCTACACCTTC
TRBJ1-2,.,TRBV11-2,.,CASSFTAGYGYTF,TGTGCCAGCAGCTTTACGGCGGGCTATGGCTACACCTTC
TRBJ2-3,.,TRBV7-2,.,CASSRNSVTSTDTQYF,TGTGCCAGCAGCCGAAATAGCGTAACTAGCACAGATACGCAGTATTTT
TRBJ2-7,once,TRBV4-1,TRBD2,CASSQESGRAGAYEQYF,TGCGCCAGCAGCCAAGAAAGCGGGAGGGCCGGAGCCTACGAGCAGTACTTC
TRBJ2-1,.,TRBV19,.,CASSMGENEQFF,TGTGCCAGTAGTATGGGGGAGAATGAGCAGTTCTTC
TRBJ1-5,.,TRBV19,.,CASSNFIGSNQPQHF,TGTGCCAGTAGTAACTTCATTGGTAGCAATCAGCCCCAGCATTTT
TRBJ2-7,.,TRBV6-6,.,CATAPALNEQYF,TGTGCCACCGCCCCGGCACTCAACGAGCAGTACTTC
TRBJ2-7,.,TRBV2,.,CASRTAGSNYEQYF,TGTGCCAGCAGGACTGCAGGGAGCAACTACGAGCAGTACTTC
TRBJ2-2,.,TRBV4-1,TRBD2,CASSQITSGTGELFF,TGCGCCAGCAGCCAAATAACTAGCGGGACCGGGGAGCTGTTTTTT
TRBJ1-5,.,TRBV19,.,CASSISGVGNQPQHF,TGTGCCAGTAGTATCTCGGGGGTTGGCAATCAGCCCCAGCATTTT
TRBJ2-5,.,TRBV10-1,TRBD2,CASSGSGLETQYF,TGCGCCAGTAGCGGGAGTGGTTTGGAGACCCAGTACTTC
TRBJ2-2,.,TRBV4-3,TRBD2,CASSQGSLAGNTGELFF,TGCGCCAGCAGCCAAGGGAGCCTAGCGGGAAACACCGGGGAGCTGTTTTTT
TRBJ1-2,.,TRBV27,.,CASSLGGYGGYTF,TGTGCCAGCAGTTTAGGGGGCTATGGAGGCTACACCTTC
TRBJ1-6,.,TRBV11-2,TRBD1,CASSLSGTGGGNSPLHF,TGTGCCAGCAGCTTATCCGGGACAGGAGGCGGAAATTCACCCCTCCACTTT
TRBJ1-6,once,TRBV7-2,.,CASSPTRGMGPLHF,TGTGCCAGCAGCCCGACCCGGGGAATGGGACCCCTCCACTTT
TRBJ2-7,.,TRBV5-4,TRBD2,CASSDGLAGGYEQYF,TGTGCCAGCAGTGATGGACTAGCGGGGGGCTACGAGCAGTACTTC
TRBJ2-6,.,TRBV2,.,CASSEGGHVPRRANVLTF,TGTGCCAGCAGTGAAGGAGGACACGTCCCTAGGAGGGCCAACGTCCTGACTTTC
TRBJ1-5,.,TRBV19,TRBD1,CASSKDRGLWQPQHF,TGTGCCAGTAGTAAGGACAGGGGGCTTTGGCAGCCCCAGCATTTT
TRBJ2-3,.,TRBV5-1,.,CASSLDQGWGDTQYF,TGCGCCAGCAGCTTGGACCAGGGGTGGGGAGATACGCAGTATTTT
TRBJ2-2,.,TRBV11-3,.,CASSSGGQIGELFF,TGTGCCAGCAGCTCCGGGGGGCAGATCGGGGAGCTGTTTTTT
TRBJ1-5,.,TRBV14,.,CASSLHSSQPQHF,TGTGCCAGCAGCCTTCATTCCTCTCAGCCCCAGCATTTT
TRBJ2-1,.,TRBV2,TRBD2,CASSQLSGRVGNEQFF,TGTGCCAGCAGTCAATTGAGCGGGAGGGTTGGCAATGAGCAGTTCTTC
TRBJ2-3,.,TRBV18,TRBD2,CASSPRTSGTGADTQYF,TGTGCCAGCTCACCAAGGACTAGCGGGACGGGTGCAGATACGCAGTATTTT
TRBJ2-5,.,TRBV6-1,TRBD1,CAISSLEGAKTQYF,TGTGCCATCAGTTCCTTAGAGGGGGCCAAGACCCAGTACTTC
TRBJ2-5,.,TRBV7-9,TRBD2,CASSSRTSGRQETQYF,TGTGCCAGCAGCTCCAGGACTAGCGGGCGCCAAGAGACCCAGTACTTC
TRBJ1-1,.,TRBV9,.,CASSVLSRASGLEAFF,TGTGCCAGCAGCGTTCTTTCCCGGGCCTCCGGTTTGGAAGCTTTCTTT
TRBJ2-1,.,TRBV30,.,CAWSAQGGEQFF,TGTGCCTGGAGTGCCCAAGGAGGTGAGCAGTTCTTC
TRBJ2-7,.,TRBV6-6,.,CASSYGENEQYF,TGTGCCAGCAGTTATGGGGAGAACGAGCAGTACTTC
TRBJ1-2,.,TRBV7-9,TRBD1,CASSATTGVYGYTF,TGTGCCAGCAGCGCCACTACAGGGGTCTATGGCTACACCTTC